This T cell receptor beta chain was identified in a study of T cell repertoires in cytomegalovirus infection. Looking at the study overall: Evidence of both CMV infection and a matching HLA type came from public TCR beta signatures.

This clonotype showed up just a few times. What it binds is not known. Germline V gene lookup returns CDR1 MNHNS and CDR2 SASEGT. Trimming left V 3 bases short and J 0 bases short, with 17 bases between. The CDR3 contains 17 residues. The study's findings and limits: CMV-specific TCR beta clonotypes restricted by HLA-C dominated the ex vivo response. Cumulated frequencies of public TCR beta families served to identify carriers of CMV plus the relevant HLA.

TCRdb re-called the reads with MiXCR, one entry per CDR3 protein. The sample has roughly 990,000 distinct CDR3 sequences; less than 40% are singletons. Sequencing used cultured CD8+ T cells from PBMCs, obtained from culture after CMV antigen stimulation. The receptor's source is a human donor in good health (CMV status not recorded). Some clones in this sample may be carry-over from other donors' samples. This chain joins TRBV6-1 and TRBJ1-1; D call uncertain. CDR3 region: CASSDWIDFGVNTEAFF. CDR3 DNA sequence: TGTGCCAGCAGTGACTGGATCGATTTTGGGGTGAACACTGAAGCTTTCTTT.